This passage covers 5 T cell receptor beta chains from one sample sequenced in a study of glioma-infiltrating T cells. Using RNA template, CDR3s of TCR alpha and beta were amplified with iRepertoire arm-PCR. One entry per CDR3 protein results from TCRdb running MiXCR on the multiplex PCR reads. This sample yields 90,000 or so distinct CDR3 sequences, of which roughly 39% are seen a single time; 30% to 40% belongs to the top ten. Sequencing was carried out using glioma tissue, nonneoplastic brain tissue, or PBMCs (not recorded which). Every receptor here comes from a human donor with low-grade glioma or glioblastoma, undergoing nonglioma brain surgery, or in good health (not recorded which).

This clonotype appeared many times. One junction end disagrees with the germline gene, perhaps due to a read error. This chain connects TRBV7-2 to TRBJ1-5, with D perhaps TRBD1 (5 bases). Germline loops: CDR1 SGHTA, CDR2 FQGNSA. The CDR3 extends over 17 amino acids. The CDR3 sequence: CANSLRGTGFSNQPQHF. CDR3 nucleotide sequence: TGTGCCAACAGCTTAAGGGGTACGGGGTTTAGCAATCAGCCCCAGCATTTT.

The chain has TRBV20-1 and TRBJ1-2; unclear D gene. The germline V and J ends were trimmed by 6 bases and 2 bases, with 4 bases remaining between them. This CDR3 is built from 10 residues. Germline values: CDR1 DFQATT, CDR2 SNEGSKA (reference sequence). The CDR3 DNA is TGCAGTGCCACGAACTATGGCTACACCTTC. Its translation is CSATNYGYTF.

This clonotype has only a few counts. Just one base apart from a much larger clone, this may be a read error. This chain joins TRBV5-4 and TRBJ2-1; D is perhaps TRBD1 or TRBD2 (5 bases each). This CDR3 is 14 amino acids long. Trimming took off 0 bases at V and 13 bases at J, with 17 bases between the two ends. Per germline, CDR1 SGHNT and CDR2 YYREEE (reference sequence). This chain's CDR3 is CASSLAGVLGAQFF. CDR3 in DNA: TGTGCCAGCAGCTTGGCCGGGGTACTCGGGGCCCAGTTCTTC. Based on the CDR3 plus reference TRBV5-4 and TRBJ2-1, the full variable domain is ETGVTQSPTHLIKTRGQQVTLRCSSQSGHNTVSWYQQALGQGPQFIFQYYREEENGRGNFPPRFSGLQFPNYSSELNVNALELDDSALYLCASSLAGVLGAQFFGPGTRLTVL.

The chain uses TRBV12-3 or TRBV12-4 and TRBJ1-2, with D possibly being TRBD1 (6 bases). The CDR3 sequence is 16 residues long. Between the trimmed V and J ends, which lost 2 bases and 3 bases, there was a span of 16 bases. CDR3 in DNA: TGTGCCAGCAGTTTACCTCCGGCACAGGGAGACTATGGCTACACCTTC. Protein product: CASSLPPAQGDYGYTF.

Only one count was recorded for this clonotype. A much larger clone lies a single base off, so this may be a read error. V and J are TRBV29-1 and TRBJ2-3, with D maybe TRBD1 (5 bases). The CDR3 sequence is 14 residues long. Germline V CDR1 and CDR2: SQVTM, ANQGSEA. This CDR3 reads CSAEDLQGWGWQYF. CDR3 coding DNA: TGCAGCGCTGAAGATCTCCAGGGTTGGGGATGGCAGTATTTT.